The clone carrying this T cell receptor beta chain has more than one count but fewer than ten. Antigen: not known. The sample is drawn from a study of blood T cells in healthy people across ages. Notes on the study in general: No one knew whether donors had CMV, which possibly confounded expanded clonotype changes.

Primers used in a second PCR of about 6 to 12 cycles were a sample-barcoded 5' primer and a J-beta primer mix. TCRdb re-derived calls from the 5' RACE reads in MiXCR, one entry per CDR3 protein. Here the sample spans approximately 1,000,000 distinct CDR3 sequences, roughly two fifths being singletons. This sequence originates from a man younger than 30 in good health. The specimen was blood.

In DNA form, the CDR3 reads TGTGCCAGCCGACCTTTTCGGCAGGGGATGGTAAGGAGCAATCAGCCCCAGCATTTT. This sequence encodes CASRPFRQGMVRSNQPQHF. The chain links TRBV6-2 or TRBV6-3 to TRBJ1-5, with D possibly TRBD1 on 6 matching bases. Germline V gives CDR1 MNHEY, CDR2 SVGEGT. The V end lost 8 bases, the J end lost 1 base, and 27 bases lay between the germline ends. The CDR3 has 19 amino acids.